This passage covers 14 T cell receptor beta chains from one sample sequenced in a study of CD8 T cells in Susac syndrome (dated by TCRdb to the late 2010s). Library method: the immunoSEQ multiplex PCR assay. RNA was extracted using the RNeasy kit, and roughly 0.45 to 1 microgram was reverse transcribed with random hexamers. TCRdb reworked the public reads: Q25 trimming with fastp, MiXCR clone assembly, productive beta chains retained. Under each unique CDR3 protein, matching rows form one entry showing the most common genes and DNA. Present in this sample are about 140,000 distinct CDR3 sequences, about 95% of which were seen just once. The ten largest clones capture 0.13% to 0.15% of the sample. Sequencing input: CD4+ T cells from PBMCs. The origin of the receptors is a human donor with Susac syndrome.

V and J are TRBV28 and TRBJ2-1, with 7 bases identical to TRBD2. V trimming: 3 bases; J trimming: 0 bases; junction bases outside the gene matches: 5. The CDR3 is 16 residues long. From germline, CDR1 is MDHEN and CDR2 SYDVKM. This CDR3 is CASSFGRLSSYNEQFF. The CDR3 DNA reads TGTGCCAGCAGTTTCGGGAGGCTTAGCTCCTACAATGAGCAGTTCTTC. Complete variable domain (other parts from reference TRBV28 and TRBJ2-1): DVKVTQSSRYLVKRTGEKVFLECVQDMDHENMFWYRQDPGLGLRLIYFSYDVKMKEKGDIPEGYSVSREKKERFSLILESASTNQTSMYLCASSFGRLSSYNEQFFGPGTRLTVL.

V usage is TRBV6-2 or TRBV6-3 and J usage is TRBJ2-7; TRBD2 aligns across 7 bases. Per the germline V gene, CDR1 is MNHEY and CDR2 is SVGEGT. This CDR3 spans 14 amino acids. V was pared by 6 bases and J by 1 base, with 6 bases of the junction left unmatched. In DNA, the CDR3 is TGTGCCAGCAGACTCCGCGGGAGTTCCTACGAGCAGTACTTC. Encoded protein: CASRLRGSSYEQYF.

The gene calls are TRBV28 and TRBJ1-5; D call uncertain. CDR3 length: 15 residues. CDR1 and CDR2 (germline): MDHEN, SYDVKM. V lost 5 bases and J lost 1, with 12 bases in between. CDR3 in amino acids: CASSAQPWSNQPQHF. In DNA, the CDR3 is TGTGCCAGCAGTGCACAACCTTGGAGCAATCAGCCCCAGCATTTT.

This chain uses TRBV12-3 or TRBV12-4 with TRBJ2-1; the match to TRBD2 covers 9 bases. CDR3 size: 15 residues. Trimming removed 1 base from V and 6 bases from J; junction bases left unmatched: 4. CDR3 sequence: CASSLGGGRANEQFF. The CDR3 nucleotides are TGTGCCAGCAGTTTAGGGGGCGGGAGGGCCAATGAGCAGTTCTTC.

The CDR3 DNA reads as TGTGCCAGCAGCGTAAACAGCTTGCCCTACAATGAGCAGTTCTTC. Its protein is CASSVNSLPYNEQFF. The chain recombines TRBV9 with TRBJ2-1; no clear D gene. This CDR3 region has 15 residues. Germline CDR1 reads SGDLS; CDR2 reads YYNGEE. V lost 1 base, J lost 2 bases, and 10 bases lay in between.

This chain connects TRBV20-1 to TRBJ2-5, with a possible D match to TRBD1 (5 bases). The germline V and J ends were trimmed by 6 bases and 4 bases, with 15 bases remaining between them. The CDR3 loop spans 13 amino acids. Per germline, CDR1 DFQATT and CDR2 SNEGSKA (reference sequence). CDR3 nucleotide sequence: TGCAGTGCGGCAACTCAGGGAAGAGAGACCCAGTACTTC. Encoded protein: CSAATQGRETQYF.

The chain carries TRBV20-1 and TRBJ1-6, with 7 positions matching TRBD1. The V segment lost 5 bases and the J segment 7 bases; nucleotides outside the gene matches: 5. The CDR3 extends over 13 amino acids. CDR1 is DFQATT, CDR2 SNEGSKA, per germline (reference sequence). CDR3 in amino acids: CSAAGGANSPLHF. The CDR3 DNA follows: TGCAGTGCTGCAGGGGGTGCAAATTCACCCCTCCACTTT.

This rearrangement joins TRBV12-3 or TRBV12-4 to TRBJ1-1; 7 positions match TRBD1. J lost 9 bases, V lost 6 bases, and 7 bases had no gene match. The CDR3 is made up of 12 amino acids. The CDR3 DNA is TGTGCCAGCAGCTCCCACAGGGGAAAAGCTTTCTTT. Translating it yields CASSSHRGKAFF.

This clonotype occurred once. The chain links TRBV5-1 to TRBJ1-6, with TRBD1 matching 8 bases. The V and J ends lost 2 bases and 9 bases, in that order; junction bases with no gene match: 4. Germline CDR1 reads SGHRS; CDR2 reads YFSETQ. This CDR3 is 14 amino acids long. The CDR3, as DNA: TGCGCCAGCAGCTTTCAGGGGGCAGGTTCACCCCTCCACTTT. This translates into CASSFQGAGSPLHF.

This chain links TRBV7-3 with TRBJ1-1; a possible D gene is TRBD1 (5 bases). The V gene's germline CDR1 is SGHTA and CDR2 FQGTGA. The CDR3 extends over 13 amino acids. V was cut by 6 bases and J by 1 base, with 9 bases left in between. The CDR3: CASRNQGNTEAFF. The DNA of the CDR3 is TGTGCCAGCAGGAATCAGGGGAACACTGAAGCTTTCTTT. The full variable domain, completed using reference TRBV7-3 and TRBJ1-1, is GAGVSQTPSNKVTEKGKYVELRCDPISGHTALYWYRQSLGQGPEFLIYFQGTGAADDSGLPNDRFFAVRPEGSVSTLKIQRTERGDSAVYLCASRNQGNTEAFFGQGTRLTVV.

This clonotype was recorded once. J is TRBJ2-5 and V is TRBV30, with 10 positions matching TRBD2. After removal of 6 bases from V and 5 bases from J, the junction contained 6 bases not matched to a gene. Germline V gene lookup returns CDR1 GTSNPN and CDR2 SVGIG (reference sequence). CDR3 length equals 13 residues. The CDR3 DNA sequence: TGTGCCTGCACTAGCGGGGTGGGGGAGACCCAGTACTTC. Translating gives CACTSGVGETQYF.

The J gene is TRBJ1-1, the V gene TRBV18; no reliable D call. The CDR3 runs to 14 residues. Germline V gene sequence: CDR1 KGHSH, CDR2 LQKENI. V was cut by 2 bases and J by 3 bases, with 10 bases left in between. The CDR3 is CASSPRARDTEAFF. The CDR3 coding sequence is TGTGCCAGCTCACCAAGGGCCCGGGACACTGAAGCTTTCTTT.

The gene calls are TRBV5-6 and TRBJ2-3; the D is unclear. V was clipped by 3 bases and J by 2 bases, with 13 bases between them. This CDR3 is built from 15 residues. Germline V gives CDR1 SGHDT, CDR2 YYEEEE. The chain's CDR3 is CASSSRQRLTDTQYF. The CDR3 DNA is TGTGCCAGCAGCTCCCGGCAGAGGCTCACAGATACGCAGTATTTT.

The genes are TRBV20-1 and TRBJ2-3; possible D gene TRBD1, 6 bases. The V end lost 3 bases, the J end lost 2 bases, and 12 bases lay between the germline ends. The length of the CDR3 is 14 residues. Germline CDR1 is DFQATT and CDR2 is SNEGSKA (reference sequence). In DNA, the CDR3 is TGCAGTGCTAGCGGCCAGGGGTTCACAGATACGCAGTATTTT. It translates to CSASGQGFTDTQYF.